The subject of this entry is one T cell receptor (beta chain). The antigen is undetermined. The data derive from a study of cytomegalovirus exposure and HLA in healthy donors. Across the whole study: The approximately 120 validation repertoires used the same platform as the roughly 670 first-cohort repertoires, a later analysis reported.

The donors were in the roughly 110-subject validation cohort; that cohort was separate from the approximately 730-subject first cohort. The repertoire was sequenced with immunoSEQ multiplex PCR; TCRdb's copy has only in-frame clones and lacks some. The repertoire holds about 120,000 clones, with 88% as singletons. Broader study findings: According to reports, the classifier identified cytomegalovirus status with high specificity and sensitivity.

Germline CDR1 and CDR2: LNHDA and SQIVND (reference sequence). The V gene end was trimmed by 5 bases and the J gene end by 7 bases; junction bases not matched to a gene: 4. The CDR3 extends over 12 amino acids. The receptor comes from a woman aged 18 to 35 in good health and CMV-seropositive. This chain joins TRBV19 and TRBJ1-2; 7 nucleotides agree with TRBD1. The specimen was PBMCs. CDR3 loop: CASSFSGGGYTF. The CDR3 DNA reads as TGTGCCAGTAGTTTCTCAGGGGGTGGCTACACCTTC.